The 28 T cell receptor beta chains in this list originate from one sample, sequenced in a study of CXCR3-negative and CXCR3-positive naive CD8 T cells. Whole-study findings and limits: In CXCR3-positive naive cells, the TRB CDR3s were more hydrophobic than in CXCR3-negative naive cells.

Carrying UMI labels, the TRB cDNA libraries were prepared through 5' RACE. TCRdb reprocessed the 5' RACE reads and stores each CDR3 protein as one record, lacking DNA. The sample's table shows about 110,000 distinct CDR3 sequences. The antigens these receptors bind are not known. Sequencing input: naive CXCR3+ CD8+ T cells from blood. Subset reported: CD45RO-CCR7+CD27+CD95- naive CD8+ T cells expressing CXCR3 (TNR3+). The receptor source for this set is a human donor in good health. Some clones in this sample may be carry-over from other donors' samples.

The CDR3 sequence is CASSLIAGGFQETQYF. The chain couples TRBV7-3 to TRBJ2-5; TCRdb returns TRBD2, unconfirmable since there is no DNA. Germline loops: CDR1 SGHTA, CDR2 FQGTGA. CDR3 length: 16 amino acids. Filled out from reference TRBV7-3 and TRBJ2-5, the complete variable domain reads GAGVSQTPSNKVTEKGKYVELRCDPISGHTALYWYRQSLGQGPEFLIYFQGTGAADDSGLPNDRFFAVRPEGSVSTLKIQRTERGDSAVYLCASSLIAGGFQETQYFGPGTRLLVL.

CDR3 protein: CSVEVATPSYEQYF. The chain uses TRBV29-1 and TRBJ2-7; TCRdb gives TRBD2 as the D gene, but with no DNA this cannot be confirmed. The CDR3 runs to 14 residues. Germline V gene lookup returns CDR1 SQVTM and CDR2 ANQGSEA.

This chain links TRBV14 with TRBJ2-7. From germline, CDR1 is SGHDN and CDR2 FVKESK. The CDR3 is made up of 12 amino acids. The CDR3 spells CASSRRKGEQYF. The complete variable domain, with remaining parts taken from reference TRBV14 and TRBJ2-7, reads EAGVTQFPSHSVIEKGQTVTLRCDPISGHDNLYWYRRVMGKEIKFLLHFVKESKQDESGMPNNRFLAERTGGTYSTLKVQPAELEDSGVYFCASSRRKGEQYFGPGTRLTVT.

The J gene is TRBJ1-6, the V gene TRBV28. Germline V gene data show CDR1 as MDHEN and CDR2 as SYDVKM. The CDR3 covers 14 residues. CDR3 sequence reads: CASSYGVRNSPLHF. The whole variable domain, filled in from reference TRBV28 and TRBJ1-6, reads DVKVTQSSRYLVKRTGEKVFLECVQDMDHENMFWYRQDPGLGLRLIYFSYDVKMKEKGDIPEGYSVSREKKERFSLILESASTNQTSMYLCASSYGVRNSPLHFGNGTRLTVT.

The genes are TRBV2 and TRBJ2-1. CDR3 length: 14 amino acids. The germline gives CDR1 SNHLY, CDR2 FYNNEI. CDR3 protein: CASSEALRDNEQFF.

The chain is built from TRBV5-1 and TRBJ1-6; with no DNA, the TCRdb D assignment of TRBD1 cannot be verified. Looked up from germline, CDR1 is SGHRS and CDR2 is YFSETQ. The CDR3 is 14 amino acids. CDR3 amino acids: CAGSPAGKIPPLHF.

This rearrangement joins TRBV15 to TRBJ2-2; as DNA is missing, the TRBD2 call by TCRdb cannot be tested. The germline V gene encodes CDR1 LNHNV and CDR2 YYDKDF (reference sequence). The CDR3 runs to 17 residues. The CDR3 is CATSRDSAGGPSWELFF.

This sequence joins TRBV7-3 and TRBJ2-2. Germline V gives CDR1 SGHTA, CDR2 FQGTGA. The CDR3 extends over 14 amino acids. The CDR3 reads CASSALATTGELFF.

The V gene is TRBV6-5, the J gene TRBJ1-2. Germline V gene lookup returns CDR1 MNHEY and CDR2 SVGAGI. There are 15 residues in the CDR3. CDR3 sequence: CASSSLRGTDYGYTF.

The CDR3 sequence: CASRTVRTGLGYGYTF. The chain uses TRBV6-5 and TRBJ1-2; TCRdb picks TRBD1, but there is no DNA to check that call. The CDR3 length is 16 residues. Germline CDR1 and CDR2: MNHEY and SVGAGI.

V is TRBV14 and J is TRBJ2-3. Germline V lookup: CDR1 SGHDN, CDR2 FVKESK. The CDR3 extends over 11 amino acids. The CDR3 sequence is CASSRRDTQYF.

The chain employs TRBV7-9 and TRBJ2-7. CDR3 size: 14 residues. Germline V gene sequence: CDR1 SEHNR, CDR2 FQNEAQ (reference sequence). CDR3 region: CASSLGEDPYEQYF.

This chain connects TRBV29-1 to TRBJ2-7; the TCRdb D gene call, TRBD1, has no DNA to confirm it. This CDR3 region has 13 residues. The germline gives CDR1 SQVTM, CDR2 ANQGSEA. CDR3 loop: CSATGQVSYEQYF.

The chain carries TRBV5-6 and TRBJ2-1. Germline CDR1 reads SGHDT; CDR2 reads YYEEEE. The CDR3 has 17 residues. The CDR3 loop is CASSSGPSSTFTNEQFF.

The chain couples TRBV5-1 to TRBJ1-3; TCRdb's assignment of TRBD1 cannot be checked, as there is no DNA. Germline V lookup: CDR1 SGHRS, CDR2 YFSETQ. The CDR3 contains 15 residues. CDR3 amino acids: CASSWTGQAGNTIYF.

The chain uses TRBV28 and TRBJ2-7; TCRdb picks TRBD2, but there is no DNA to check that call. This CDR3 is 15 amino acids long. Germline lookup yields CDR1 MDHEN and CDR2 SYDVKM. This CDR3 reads CASSARLAGTYEQYF.

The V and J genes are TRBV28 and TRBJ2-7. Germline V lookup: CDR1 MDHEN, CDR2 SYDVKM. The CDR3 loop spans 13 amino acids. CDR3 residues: CASSFMSSYEQYF. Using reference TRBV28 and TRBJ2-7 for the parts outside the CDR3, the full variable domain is DVKVTQSSRYLVKRTGEKVFLECVQDMDHENMFWYRQDPGLGLRLIYFSYDVKMKEKGDIPEGYSVSREKKERFSLILESASTNQTSMYLCASSFMSSYEQYFGPGTRLTVT.

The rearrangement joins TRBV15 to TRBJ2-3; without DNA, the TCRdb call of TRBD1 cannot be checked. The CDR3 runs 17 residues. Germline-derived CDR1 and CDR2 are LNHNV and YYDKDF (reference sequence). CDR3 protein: CATSRGSDRQIADTQYF. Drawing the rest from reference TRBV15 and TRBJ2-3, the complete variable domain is DAMVIQNPRYQVTQFGKPVTLSCSQTLNHNVMYWYQQKSSQAPKLLFHYYDKDFNNEADTPDNFQSRRPNTSFCFLDIRSPGLGDTAMYLCATSRGSDRQIADTQYFGPGTRLTVL.

The CDR3 protein is CASSQVTANYGYTF. The V and J genes are TRBV4-1 and TRBJ1-2. The CDR3 contains 14 residues. CDR1 is MGHRA, CDR2 YSYEKL, per germline.

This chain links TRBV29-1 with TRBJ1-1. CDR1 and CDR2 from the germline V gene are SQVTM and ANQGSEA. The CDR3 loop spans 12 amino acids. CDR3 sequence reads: CSGWDSGDEAFF.

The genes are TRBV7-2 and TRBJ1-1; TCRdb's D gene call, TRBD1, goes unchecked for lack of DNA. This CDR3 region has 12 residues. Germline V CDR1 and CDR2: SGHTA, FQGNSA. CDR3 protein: CASNYPGTEAFF.

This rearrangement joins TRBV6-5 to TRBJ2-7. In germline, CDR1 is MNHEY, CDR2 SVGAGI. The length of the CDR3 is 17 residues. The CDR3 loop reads CASSPPFATSSSYEQYF.

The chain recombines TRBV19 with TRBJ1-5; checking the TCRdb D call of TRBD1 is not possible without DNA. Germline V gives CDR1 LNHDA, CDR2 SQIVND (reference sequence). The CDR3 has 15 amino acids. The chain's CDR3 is CASSMWTGGNQPQHF.

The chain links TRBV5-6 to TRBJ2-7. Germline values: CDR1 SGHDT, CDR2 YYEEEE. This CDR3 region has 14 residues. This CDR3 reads CASSLAPGSYEQYF.

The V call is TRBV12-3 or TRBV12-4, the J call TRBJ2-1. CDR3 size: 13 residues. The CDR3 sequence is CASSSSGWNEQFF.

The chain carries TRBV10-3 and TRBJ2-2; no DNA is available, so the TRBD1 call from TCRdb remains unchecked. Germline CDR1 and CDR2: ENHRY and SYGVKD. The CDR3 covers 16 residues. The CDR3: CAISAAGVDLTGELFF.

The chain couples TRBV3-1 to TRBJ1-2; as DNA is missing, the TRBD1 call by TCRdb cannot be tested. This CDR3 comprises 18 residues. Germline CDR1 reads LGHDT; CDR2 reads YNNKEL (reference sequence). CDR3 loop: CASSQGRDRIPFNYGYTF.

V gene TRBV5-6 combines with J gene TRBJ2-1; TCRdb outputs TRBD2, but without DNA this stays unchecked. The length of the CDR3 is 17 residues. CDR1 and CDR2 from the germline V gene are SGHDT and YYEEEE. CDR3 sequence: CASSLAGIAGVNNEQFF.